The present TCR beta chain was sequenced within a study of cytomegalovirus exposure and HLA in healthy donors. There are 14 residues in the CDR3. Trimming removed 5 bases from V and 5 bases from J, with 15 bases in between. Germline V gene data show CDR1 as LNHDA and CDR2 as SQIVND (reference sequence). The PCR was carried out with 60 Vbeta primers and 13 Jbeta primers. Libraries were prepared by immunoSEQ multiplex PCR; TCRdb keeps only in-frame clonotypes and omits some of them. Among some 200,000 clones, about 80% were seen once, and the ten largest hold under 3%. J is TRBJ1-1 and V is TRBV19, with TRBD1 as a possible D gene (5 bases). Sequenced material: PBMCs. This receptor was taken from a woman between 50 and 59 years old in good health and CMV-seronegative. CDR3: CASSAGLPRTEAFF. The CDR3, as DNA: TGTGCCAGTAGTGCGGGACTCCCCCGAACTGAAGCTTTCTTT.